This TCR beta chain was found in a study of cytomegalovirus exposure and HLA in healthy donors. Overall study: A preliminary data release comprised roughly 80 million unique TCRs obtained from HLA-typed donors.

Study conclusions and caveats: In vitro testing confirmed three CMV-associated chains as specific for CMV antigens.

With 60 Vbeta and 13 Jbeta primers, the PCR was carried out. Sequencing used immunoSEQ multiplex PCR; TCRdb keeps in-frame clones, though not all of them. The sample holds about 130,000 clones, 80% seen once. Healthy donors of bone marrow made up the group. The V gene lost 1 base and the J gene lost 6 bases, with 13 bases spanning the gap. Germline V gene lookup returns CDR1 MNHEY and CDR2 SMNVEV (reference sequence). The CDR3 consists of 14 residues. The table lists this clone with a few counts. The antigen is unknown. The receptor was derived from a man in his thirties or forties in good health and CMV-seronegative. V gene TRBV27 combines with J gene TRBJ2-7, with TRBD1 as a possible D gene (6 bases). The specimen sequenced was PBMCs. CDR3 in amino acids: CASSLFPTGTEQYF. The CDR3 DNA follows: TGTGCCAGCAGTTTATTCCCAACAGGGACCGAGCAGTACTTC.